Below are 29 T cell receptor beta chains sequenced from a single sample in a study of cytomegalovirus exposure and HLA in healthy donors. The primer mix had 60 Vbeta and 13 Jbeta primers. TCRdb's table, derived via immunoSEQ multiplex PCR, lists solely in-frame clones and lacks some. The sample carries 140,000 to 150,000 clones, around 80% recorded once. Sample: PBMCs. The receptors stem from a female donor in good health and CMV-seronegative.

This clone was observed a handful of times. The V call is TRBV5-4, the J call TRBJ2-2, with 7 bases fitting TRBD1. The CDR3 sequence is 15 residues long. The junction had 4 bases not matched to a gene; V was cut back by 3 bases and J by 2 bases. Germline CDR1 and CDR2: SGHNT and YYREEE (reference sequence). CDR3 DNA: TGTGCCAGCAGCTACCGGGACAGCAACACCGGGGAGCTGTTTTTT. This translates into CASSYRDSNTGELFF.

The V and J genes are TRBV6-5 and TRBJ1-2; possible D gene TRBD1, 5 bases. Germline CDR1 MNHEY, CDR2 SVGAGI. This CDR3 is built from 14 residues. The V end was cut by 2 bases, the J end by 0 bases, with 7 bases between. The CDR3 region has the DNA TGTGCCAGCAGTTACGCCAGGGCTAACTATGGCTACACCTTC. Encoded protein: CASSYARANYGYTF.

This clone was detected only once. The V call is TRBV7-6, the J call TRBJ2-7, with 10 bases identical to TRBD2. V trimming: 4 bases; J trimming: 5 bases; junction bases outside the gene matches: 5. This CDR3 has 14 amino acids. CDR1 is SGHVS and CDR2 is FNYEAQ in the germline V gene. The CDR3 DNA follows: TGTGCCAGCAGCTCATTAGCGGGGGGTCACGAGCAGTACTTC. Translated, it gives CASSSLAGGHEQYF.

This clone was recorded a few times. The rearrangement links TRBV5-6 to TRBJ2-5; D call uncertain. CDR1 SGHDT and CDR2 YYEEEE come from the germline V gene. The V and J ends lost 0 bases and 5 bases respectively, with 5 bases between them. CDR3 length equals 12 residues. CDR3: CASSLASETQYF. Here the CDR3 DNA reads TGTGCCAGCAGCTTGGCCTCGGAGACCCAGTACTTC.

CDR3 protein: CASSGWTGSVNSPLHF. CDR3 DNA sequence: TGTGCCAGCAGTGGCTGGACAGGGTCAGTCAATTCACCCCTCCACTTT. V gene TRBV2 combines with J gene TRBJ1-6; 8 bases map to TRBD1. Germline V gene lookup returns CDR1 SNHLY and CDR2 FYNNEI. J lost 7 bases, V lost 4 bases, and 9 bases had no gene match. CDR3 length: 16 residues.

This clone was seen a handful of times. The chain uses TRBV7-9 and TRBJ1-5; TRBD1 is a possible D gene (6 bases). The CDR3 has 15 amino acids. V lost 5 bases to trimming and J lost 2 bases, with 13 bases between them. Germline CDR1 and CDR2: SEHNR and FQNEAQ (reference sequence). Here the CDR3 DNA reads TGTGCCAGCAGCGAGACAGGTGCGGGCAATCAGCCCCAGCATTTT. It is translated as CASSETGAGNQPQHF.

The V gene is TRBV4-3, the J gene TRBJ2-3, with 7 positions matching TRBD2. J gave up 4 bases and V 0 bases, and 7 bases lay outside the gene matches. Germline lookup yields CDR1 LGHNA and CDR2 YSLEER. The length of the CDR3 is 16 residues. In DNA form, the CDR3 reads TGCGCCAGCAGCCAAGAGGGAGCCCGGGGGGCAGATACGCAGTATTTT. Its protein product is CASSQEGARGADTQYF.

This chain's CDR3 is CASSYTGSSYEQYF. The CDR3 region has the DNA TGTGCCAGCAGTTACACAGGGAGCTCCTACGAGCAGTACTTC. The rearrangement links TRBV6-5 to TRBJ2-7; D possibly corresponds to TRBD1 (6 bases). Germline assignment: CDR1 MNHEY and CDR2 SVGAGI. The CDR3 has 14 amino acids. Trimming took off 2 bases at V and 0 bases at J, with 8 bases between the two ends.

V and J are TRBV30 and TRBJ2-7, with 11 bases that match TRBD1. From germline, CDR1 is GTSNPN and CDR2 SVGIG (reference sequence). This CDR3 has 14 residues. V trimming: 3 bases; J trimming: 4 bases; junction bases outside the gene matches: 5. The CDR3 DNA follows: TGTGCCTGGAGGGGACAGGGGGTCTGGTACGAGCAGTACTTC. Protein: CAWRGQGVWYEQYF.

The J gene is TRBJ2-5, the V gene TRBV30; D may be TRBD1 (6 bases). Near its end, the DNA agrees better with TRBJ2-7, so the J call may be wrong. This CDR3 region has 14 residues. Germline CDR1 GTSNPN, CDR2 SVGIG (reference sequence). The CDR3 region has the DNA TGTGCCTGGAGTGTACGACAGGACTCCTACGAGCAGTACTTC. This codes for CAWSVRQDSYEQYF.

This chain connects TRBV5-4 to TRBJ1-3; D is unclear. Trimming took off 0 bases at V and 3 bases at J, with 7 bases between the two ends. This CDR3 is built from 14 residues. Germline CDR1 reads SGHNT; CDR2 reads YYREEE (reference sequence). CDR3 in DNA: TGTGCCAGCAGCTTGGGTCAGCGTGGAAACACCATATATTTT. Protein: CASSLGQRGNTIYF.

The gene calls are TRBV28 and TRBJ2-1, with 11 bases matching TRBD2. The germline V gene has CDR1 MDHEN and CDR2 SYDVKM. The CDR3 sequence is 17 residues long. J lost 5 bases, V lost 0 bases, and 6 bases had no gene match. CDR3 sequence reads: CASSLWGSGLADNEQFF. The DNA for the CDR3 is TGTGCCAGCAGTTTATGGGGGTCGGGACTAGCGGACAATGAGCAGTTCTTC.

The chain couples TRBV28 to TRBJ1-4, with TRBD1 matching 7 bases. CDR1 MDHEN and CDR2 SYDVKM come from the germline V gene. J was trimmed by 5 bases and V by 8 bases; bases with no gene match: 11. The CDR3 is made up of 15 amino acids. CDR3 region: CASRYQTGWNEKLFF. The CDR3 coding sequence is TGTGCCAGCCGATACCAGACAGGGTGGAATGAAAAACTGTTTTTT. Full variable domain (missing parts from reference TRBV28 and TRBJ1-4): DVKVTQSSRYLVKRTGEKVFLECVQDMDHENMFWYRQDPGLGLRLIYFSYDVKMKEKGDIPEGYSVSREKKERFSLILESASTNQTSMYLCASRYQTGWNEKLFFGSGTQLSVL.

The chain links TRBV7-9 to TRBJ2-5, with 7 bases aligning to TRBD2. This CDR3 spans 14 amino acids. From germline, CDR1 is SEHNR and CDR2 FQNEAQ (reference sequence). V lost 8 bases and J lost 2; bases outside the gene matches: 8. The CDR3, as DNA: TGTGCCAGCTCGACGGGAGGCCGTCAAGAGACCCAGTACTTC. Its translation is CASSTGGRQETQYF.

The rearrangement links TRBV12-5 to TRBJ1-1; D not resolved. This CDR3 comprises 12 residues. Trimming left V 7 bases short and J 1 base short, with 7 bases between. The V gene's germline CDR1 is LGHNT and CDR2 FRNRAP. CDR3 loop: CASASGNTEAFF. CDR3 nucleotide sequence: TGTGCTAGTGCCTCCGGGAACACTGAAGCTTTCTTT.

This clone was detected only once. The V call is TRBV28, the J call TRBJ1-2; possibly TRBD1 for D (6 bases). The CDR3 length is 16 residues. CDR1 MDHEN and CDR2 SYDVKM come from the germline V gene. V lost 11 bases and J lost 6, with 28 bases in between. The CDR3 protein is CAVLPSGGRNVHGYTF. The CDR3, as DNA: TGTGCCGTCCTACCCTCGGGGGGGCGTAATGTTCATGGCTACACCTTC.

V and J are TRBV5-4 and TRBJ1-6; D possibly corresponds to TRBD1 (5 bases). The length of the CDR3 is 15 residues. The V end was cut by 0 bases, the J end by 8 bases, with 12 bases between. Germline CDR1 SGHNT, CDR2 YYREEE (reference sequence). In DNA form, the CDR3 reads TGTGCCAGCAGCTTGGGGGACTCTCGGGATTCACCCCTCCACTTT. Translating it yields CASSLGDSRDSPLHF.

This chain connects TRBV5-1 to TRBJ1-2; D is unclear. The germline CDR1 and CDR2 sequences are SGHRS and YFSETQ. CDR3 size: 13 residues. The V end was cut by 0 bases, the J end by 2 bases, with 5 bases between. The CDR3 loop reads CASSLARNYGYTF. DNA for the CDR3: TGCGCCAGCAGCTTGGCGAGAAACTATGGCTACACCTTC.

The CDR3 protein is CASSTRQDRRTNTEAFF. Here the CDR3 DNA reads TGTGCCAGCAGCACTAGACAGGACCGTAGAACGAACACTGAAGCTTTCTTT. The V and J genes are TRBV7-2 and TRBJ1-1; D possibly corresponds to TRBD1 (6 bases). V was cut by 5 bases and J by 1 base, with 20 bases left in between. The CDR3 loop spans 17 amino acids. In germline, CDR1 is SGHTA, CDR2 FQGNSA.

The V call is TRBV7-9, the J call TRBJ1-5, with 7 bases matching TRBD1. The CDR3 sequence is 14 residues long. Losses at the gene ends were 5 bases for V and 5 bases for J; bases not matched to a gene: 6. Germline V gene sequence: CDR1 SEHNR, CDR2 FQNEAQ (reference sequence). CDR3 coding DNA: TGTGCCAGCAGCAAAGACAGGGTGGATCAGCCCCAGCATTTT. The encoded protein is CASSKDRVDQPQHF.

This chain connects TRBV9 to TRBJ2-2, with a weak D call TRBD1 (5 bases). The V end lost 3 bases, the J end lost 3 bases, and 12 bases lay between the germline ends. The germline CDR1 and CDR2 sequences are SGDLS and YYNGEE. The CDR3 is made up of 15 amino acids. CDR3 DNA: TGTGCCAGCAGCGAAACAGGATTACACACCGGGGAGCTGTTTTTT. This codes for CASSETGLHTGELFF.

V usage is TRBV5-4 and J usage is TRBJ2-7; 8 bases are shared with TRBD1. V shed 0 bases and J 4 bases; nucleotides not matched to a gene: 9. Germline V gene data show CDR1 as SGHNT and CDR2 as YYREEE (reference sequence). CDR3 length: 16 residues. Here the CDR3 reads CASSLGAGRGHYEQYF. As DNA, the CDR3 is TGTGCCAGCAGCTTGGGGGCGGGCAGGGGGCATTACGAGCAGTACTTC.

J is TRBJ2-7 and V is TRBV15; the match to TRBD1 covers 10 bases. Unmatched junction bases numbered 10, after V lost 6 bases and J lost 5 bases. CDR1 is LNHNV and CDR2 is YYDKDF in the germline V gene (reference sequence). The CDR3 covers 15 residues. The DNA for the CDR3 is TGTGCCACCAGTATTCCCGGGACAGGGGTAGACGAGCAGTACTTC. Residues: CATSIPGTGVDEQYF.

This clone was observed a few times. For the CDR3, the DNA is TGCGCCAGCGGGCAACCTCAGGGGTTTTTCACTGAAGCTTTCTTT. It yields the protein CASGQPQGFFTEAFF. The gene calls are TRBV4-1 and TRBJ1-1, with a possible D match to TRBD1 (6 bases). The V and J ends lost 8 bases and 4 bases respectively, with 20 bases between them. The CDR3 covers 15 residues. The germline CDR1 and CDR2 sequences are MGHRA and YSYEKL.

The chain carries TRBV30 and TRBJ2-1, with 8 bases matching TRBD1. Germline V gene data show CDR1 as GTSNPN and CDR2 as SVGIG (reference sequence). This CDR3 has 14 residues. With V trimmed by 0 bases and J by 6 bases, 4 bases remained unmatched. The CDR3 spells CAWSVGTGSNEQFF. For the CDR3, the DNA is TGTGCCTGGAGTGTTGGGACAGGCTCCAATGAGCAGTTCTTC.

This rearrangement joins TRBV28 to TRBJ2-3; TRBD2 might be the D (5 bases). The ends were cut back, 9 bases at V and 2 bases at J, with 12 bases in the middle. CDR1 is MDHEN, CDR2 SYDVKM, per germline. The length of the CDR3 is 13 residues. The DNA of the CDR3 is TGTGCCAGTACAAAGCGGACCACAGATACGCAGTATTTT. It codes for CASTKRTTDTQYF.

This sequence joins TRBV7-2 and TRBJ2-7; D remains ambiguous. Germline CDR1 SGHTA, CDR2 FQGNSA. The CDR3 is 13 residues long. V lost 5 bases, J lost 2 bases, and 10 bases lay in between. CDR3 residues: CASSPSGPYEQYF. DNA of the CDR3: TGTGCCAGCAGCCCCAGTGGCCCCTACGAGCAGTACTTC.

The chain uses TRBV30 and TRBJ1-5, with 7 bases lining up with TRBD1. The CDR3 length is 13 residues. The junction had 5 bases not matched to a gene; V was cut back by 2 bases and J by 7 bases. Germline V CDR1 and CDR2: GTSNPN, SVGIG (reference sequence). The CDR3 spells CAWSSQGDQPQHF. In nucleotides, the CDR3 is TGTGCCTGGAGTAGCCAGGGGGACCAGCCCCAGCATTTT. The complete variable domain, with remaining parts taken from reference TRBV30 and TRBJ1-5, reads SQTIHQWPATLVQPVGSPLSLECTVEGTSNPNLYWYRQAAGRGLQLLFYSVGIGQISSEVPQNLSASRPQDRQFILSSKKLLLSDSGFYLCAWSSQGDQPQHFGDGTRLSIL.

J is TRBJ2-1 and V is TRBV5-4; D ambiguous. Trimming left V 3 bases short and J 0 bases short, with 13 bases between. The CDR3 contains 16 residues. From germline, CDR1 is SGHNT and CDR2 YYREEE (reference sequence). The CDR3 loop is CASSSEPASSYNEQFF. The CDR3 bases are TGTGCCAGCAGCTCAGAACCAGCGAGCTCCTACAATGAGCAGTTCTTC.